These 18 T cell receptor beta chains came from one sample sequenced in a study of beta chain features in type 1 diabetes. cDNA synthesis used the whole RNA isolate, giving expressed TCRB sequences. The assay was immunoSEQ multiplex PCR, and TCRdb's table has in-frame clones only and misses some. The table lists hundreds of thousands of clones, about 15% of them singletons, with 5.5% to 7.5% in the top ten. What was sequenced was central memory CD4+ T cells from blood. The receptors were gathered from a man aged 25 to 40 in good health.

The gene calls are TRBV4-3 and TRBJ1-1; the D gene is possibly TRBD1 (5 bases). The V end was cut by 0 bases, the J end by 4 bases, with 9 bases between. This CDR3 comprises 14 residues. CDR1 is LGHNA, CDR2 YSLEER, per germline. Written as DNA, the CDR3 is TGCGCCAGCAGCCAAGACAGGGCTGGCACTGAAGCTTTCTTT. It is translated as CASSQDRAGTEAFF.

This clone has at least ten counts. CDR3 coding DNA: TGTGCCAGCAGCTCCGACAGGACCACCGGCGGCTACACCTTC. It specifies CASSSDRTTGGYTF. The chain employs TRBV11-2 and TRBJ1-2, with D possibly being TRBD1 (6 bases). Trimming removed 4 bases at V and 8 bases at J, with 17 bases between. Germline V lookup: CDR1 SGHAT, CDR2 FQNNGV. The CDR3 is made up of 14 amino acids.

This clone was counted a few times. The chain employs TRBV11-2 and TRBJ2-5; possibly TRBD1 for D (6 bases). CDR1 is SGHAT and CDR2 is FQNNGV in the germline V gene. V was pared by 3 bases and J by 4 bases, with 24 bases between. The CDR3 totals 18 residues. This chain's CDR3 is CASSFRRGIGGMRETQYF. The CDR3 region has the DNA TGTGCCAGCAGCTTCCGAAGGGGGATAGGGGGTATGAGAGAGACCCAGTACTTC.

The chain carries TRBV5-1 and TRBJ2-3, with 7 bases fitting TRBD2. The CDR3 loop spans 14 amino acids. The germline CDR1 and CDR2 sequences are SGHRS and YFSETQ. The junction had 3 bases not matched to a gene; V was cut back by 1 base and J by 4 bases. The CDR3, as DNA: TGCGCCAGCAGCTTGATTAGCGGGTCAGATACGCAGTATTTT. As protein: CASSLISGSDTQYF.

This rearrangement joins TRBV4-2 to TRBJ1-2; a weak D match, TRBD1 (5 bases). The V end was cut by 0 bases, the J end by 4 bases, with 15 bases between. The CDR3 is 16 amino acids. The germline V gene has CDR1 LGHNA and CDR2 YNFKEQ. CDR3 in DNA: TGTGCCAGCAGCCAAGAATTGGCCAGGGCCTTCTATGGCTACACCTTC. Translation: CASSQELARAFYGYTF.

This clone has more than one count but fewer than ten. The CDR3 DNA sequence: TGTGCCAGCCCTACTGGGGGGCAGGGGACTGAAGCTTTCTTT. Amino acids: CASPTGGQGTEAFF. The chain couples TRBV2 to TRBJ1-1; D might be TRBD1 (6 bases). The CDR3 has 14 amino acids. CDR1 and CDR2 from the germline V gene are SNHLY and FYNNEI. Between the trimmed V and J ends, which lost 8 bases and 5 bases, there was a span of 18 bases. Based on the CDR3 plus reference TRBV2 and TRBJ1-1, the full variable domain is EPEVTQTPSHQVTQMGQEVILRCVPISNHLYFYWYRQILGQKVEFLVSFYNNEISEKSEIFDDQFSVERPDGSNFTLKIRSTKLEDSAMYFCASPTGGQGTEAFFGQGTRLTVV.

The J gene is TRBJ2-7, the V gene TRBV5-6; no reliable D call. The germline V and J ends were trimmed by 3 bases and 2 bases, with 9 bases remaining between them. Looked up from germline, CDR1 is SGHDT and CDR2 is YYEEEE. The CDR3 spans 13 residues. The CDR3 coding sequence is TGTGCCAGCAGCTCTCGGGTCGCCTACGAGCAGTACTTC. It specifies CASSSRVAYEQYF.

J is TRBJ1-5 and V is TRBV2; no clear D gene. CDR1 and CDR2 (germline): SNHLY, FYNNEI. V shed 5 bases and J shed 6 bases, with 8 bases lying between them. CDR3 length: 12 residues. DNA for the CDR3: TGTGCCAGCAGTAATGGAGCTCAGCCCCAGCATTTT. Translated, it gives CASSNGAQPQHF.

The chain's CDR3 is CASSQGFGGYTF. The CDR3, as DNA: TGTGCCAGCAGCCAAGGGTTTGGGGGCTACACCTTC. V usage is TRBV7-7 and J usage is TRBJ1-2; the D is unclear. The germline CDR1 and CDR2 sequences are SSHAT and FNYEAQ (reference sequence). Deletions cut 5 bases from V and 8 bases from J, with 12 bases between. This CDR3 region has 12 residues.

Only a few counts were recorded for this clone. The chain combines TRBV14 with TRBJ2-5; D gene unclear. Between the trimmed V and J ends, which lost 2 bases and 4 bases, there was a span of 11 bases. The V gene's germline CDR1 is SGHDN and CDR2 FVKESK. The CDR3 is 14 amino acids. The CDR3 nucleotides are TGTGCCAGCAGCCAACCGTCTAGAAGAGAGACCCAGTACTTC. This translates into CASSQPSRRETQYF.

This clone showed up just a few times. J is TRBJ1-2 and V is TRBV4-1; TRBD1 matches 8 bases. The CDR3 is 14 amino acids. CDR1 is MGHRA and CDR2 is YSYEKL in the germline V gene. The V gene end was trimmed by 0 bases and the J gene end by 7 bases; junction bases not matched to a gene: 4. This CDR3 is CASSQEDRGSGYTF. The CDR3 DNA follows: TGCGCCAGCAGCCAAGAAGACAGGGGATCTGGCTACACCTTC.

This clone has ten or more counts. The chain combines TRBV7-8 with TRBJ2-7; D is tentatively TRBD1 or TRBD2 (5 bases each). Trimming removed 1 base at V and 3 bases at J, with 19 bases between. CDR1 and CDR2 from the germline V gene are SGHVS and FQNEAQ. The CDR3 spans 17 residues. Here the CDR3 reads CASSLVGPMSGIYEQYF. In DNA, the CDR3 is TGTGCCAGCAGCTTAGTGGGGCCCATGTCGGGGATCTACGAGCAGTACTTC.

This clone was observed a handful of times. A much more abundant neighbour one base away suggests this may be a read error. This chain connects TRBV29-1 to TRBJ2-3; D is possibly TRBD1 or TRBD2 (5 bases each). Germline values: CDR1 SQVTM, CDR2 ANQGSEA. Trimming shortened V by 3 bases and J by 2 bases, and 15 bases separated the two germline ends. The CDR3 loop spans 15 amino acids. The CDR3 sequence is CSVEGVRDPTDTQYF. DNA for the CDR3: TGCAGCGTTGAGGGAGTTCGGGACCCCACAGATACGCAGTATTTT.

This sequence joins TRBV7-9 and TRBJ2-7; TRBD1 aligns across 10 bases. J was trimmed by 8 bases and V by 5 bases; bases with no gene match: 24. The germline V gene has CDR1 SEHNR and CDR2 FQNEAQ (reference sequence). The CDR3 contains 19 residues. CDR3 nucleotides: TGTGCCAGCAGCCCGGACAGGGGGGGATTGCAGGCAAGCCTACGAAAGCAGTACTTC. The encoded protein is CASSPDRGGLQASLRKQYF.

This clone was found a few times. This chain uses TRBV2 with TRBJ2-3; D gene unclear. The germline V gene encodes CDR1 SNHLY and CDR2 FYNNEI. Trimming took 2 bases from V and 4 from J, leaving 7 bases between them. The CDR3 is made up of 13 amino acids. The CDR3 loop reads CASSERVADTQYF. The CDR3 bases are TGTGCCAGCAGTGAACGAGTGGCAGATACGCAGTATTTT.

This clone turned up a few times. CDR3 nucleotide sequence: TGTGCCAGCAGCTTTTATGGGGGTTCAGAGACCCAGTACTTC. Translation: CASSFYGGSETQYF. The rearrangement links TRBV7-2 to TRBJ2-5; possibly TRBD1 or TRBD2 for D (5 bases each). Germline CDR1 and CDR2: SGHTA and FQGNSA. Trimming left V 3 bases short and J 4 bases short, with 12 bases between. This CDR3 has 14 amino acids.

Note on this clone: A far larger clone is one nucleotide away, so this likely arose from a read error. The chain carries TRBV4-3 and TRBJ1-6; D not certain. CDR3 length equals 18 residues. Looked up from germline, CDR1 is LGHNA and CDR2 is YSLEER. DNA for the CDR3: TGCTCCAGCAGCCAAGATCGGCAAGGCTACTCCGATAATTCACCCCTCCACTTT. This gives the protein CSSSQDRQGYSDNSPLHF.

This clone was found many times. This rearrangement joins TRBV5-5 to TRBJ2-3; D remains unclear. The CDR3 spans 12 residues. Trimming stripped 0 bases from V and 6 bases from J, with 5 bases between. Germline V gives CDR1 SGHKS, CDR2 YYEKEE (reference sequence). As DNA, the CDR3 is TGTGCCAGCAGCTTGGTACTCGATACGCAGTATTTT. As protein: CASSLVLDTQYF. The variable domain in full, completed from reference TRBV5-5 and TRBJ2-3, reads DAGVTQSPTHLIKTRGQQVTLRCSPISGHKSVSWYQQVLGQGPQFIFQYYEKEERGRGNFPDRFSARQFPNYSSELNVNALLLGDSALYLCASSLVLDTQYFGPGTRLTVL.